This T cell receptor (beta chain) is drawn from a study of read filtering for tumor transcriptome and immune sequencing. Study-level background: The cohort had roughly 16 men and some 13 women aged roughly 40 to 90, mean about 72 years.

Many counts were recorded for this clonotype. This CDR3 is 13 amino acids long. The V gene lost 2 bases and the J gene lost 4 bases, with 9 bases spanning the gap. From germline, CDR1 is MNHEY and CDR2 SVGEGT. Molecular barcoded adaptors covering alpha/delta and beta/gamma chains were used on roughly 400 ng RNA. TCRdb reprocessed the reads with MiXCR, giving one entry per CDR3 protein. This repertoire shows about 86,000 distinct CDR3 sequences, 10% to 15% found once; its top ten account for under 15%. The sequence came from a donor at least 40 years old with multiple myeloma. Sequenced input: a population of CD138-negative cells sorted from bone marrow. The chain joins TRBV6-2 or TRBV6-3 to TRBJ2-7; no clear D gene. CDR3 amino acids: CASSYAGSYEQYF. DNA of the CDR3: TGTGCCAGCAGTTACGCTGGTTCATACGAGCAGTACTTC.